The text below deals with one T cell receptor (beta chain). Its antigen is unidentified. The data were obtained in a study of identical twins. Looked up from germline, CDR1 is MGHRA and CDR2 is YSYEKL. Germline trimming cut 3 bases from V and 4 bases from J; bases unmatched to any gene: 8. This CDR3 contains 17 residues. All of the donors were Caucasians in good health. Overall study findings and caveats: In beta out-of-frame sequences, the excess sharing between twins was weaker.

Template switching added a universal primer binding site, and final cDNA carried unique molecular identifiers. From the 5' RACE reads, TCRdb called clonotypes with MiXCR, one entry per CDR3 protein. Of some 1,600,000 distinct CDR3 sequences listed, about 32% are singletons. The source is a newborn girl in good health. The V and J genes are TRBV4-1 and TRBJ2-2; 10 bases are a match to TRBD2. Material for sequencing was cord blood. The CDR3 reads CASSQVLAGLFTGELFF. CDR3 bases: TGCGCCAGCAGCCAGGTACTAGCGGGGCTTTTCACCGGGGAGCTGTTTTTT.